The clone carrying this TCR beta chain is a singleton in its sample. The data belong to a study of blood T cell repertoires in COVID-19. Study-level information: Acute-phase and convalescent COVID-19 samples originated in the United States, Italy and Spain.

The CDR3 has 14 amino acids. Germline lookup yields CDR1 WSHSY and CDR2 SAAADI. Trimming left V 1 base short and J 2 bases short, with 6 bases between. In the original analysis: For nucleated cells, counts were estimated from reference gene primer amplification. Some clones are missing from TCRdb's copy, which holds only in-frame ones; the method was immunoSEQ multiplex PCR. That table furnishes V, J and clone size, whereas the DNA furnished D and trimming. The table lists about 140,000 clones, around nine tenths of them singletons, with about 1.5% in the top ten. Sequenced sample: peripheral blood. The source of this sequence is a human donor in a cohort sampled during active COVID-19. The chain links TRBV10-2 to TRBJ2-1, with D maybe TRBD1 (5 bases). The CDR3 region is CASSELQAYNEQFF. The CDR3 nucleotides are TGCGCCAGCAGTGAGTTACAGGCCTACAATGAGCAGTTCTTC.